Included here is one T cell receptor beta chain sequence, with context. This receptor's antigen is unknown. No much larger clonotype is one base removed from it; base qualities were not supplied. Receptor libraries were prepared by the immunoSEQ multiplex PCR assay. This immuneACCESS table, as held by TCRdb, lists in-frame sequences with V and J called but not all clones. Of the missing ones, under half trace to an unresolved V gene in checked studies; the others have no known cause. Present in this sample are about 59,000 clones, 85% to 95% of which were seen just once. Roughly 4% of the sample goes to the ten largest clones. V loses 4 bases at its end and J loses 4 bases; junction bases beyond the gene matches: 4. Measured from the cysteine to the phenylalanine, the CDR3 is 15 residues long. Left in the record is the CDR3 DNA by itself, 45 bases read in frame from the first base. The CDR1 and CDR2 encoded by the germline V gene are SGHAT and FQNNGV.

The data derive from a study of technical replicates of blood from several donors (dated by TCRdb to 2016 to 2017). Specimen: PBMCs. Rearrangement joined TRBV11-2 to TRBJ2-3, with 11 bases aligning to TRBD2. This clonotype originated in a human donor in good health. Some clones in this sample may be carry-over from other donors' samples. The CDR3 region: CASSYSGGVADTQYF. The nucleotide sequence is TGTGCCAGCAGCTATAGCGGGGGGGTCGCAGATACGCAGTATTTT.